This entry lists 26 T cell receptor beta chains sequenced from one sample in a study of shared T cell receptors in the human thymus. Profiled with immunoSEQ multiplex PCR; TCRdb holds only in-frame clones, not every one. The table includes about 540,000 clones, approximately 80% detected once. This sample also belongs to another study, concerning human thymus T cells.

The specimen was thymocytes. Receptors were obtained from a boy under two years old with a congenital heart defect.

CDR3 in DNA: TGTGCCAGCAGCTTGGCCCCGGAGTGGACTAGCCGAACCTACGAGCAGTACTTC. Translation: CASSLAPEWTSRTYEQYF. V gene TRBV5-4 combines with J gene TRBJ2-7, with TRBD2 matching 8 bases. V was clipped by 0 bases and J by 2 bases; unmatched bases: 13. The CDR3 contains 18 residues. Germline CDR1 reads SGHNT; CDR2 reads YYREEE (reference sequence).

The chain carries TRBV5-6 and TRBJ2-2; 7 bases map to TRBD2. The germline V gene encodes CDR1 SGHDT and CDR2 YYEEEE. V was clipped by 6 bases and J by 6 bases; unmatched bases: 8. This CDR3 is built from 14 residues. CDR3 sequence reads: CASKGRELAGELFF. The CDR3 region has the DNA TGTGCCAGCAAAGGGCGGGAGTTGGCCGGGGAGCTGTTTTTT.

This clone was detected a few times. The chain links TRBV6-5 to TRBJ2-3; D remains unclear. Per the germline V gene, CDR1 is MNHEY and CDR2 is SVGAGI. CDR3 length equals 14 residues. Trimming took off 4 bases at V and 0 bases at J, with 8 bases between the two ends. The DNA for the CDR3 is TGTGCCAGCAGTTTTCGACATAGCACAGATACGCAGTATTTT. It codes for CASSFRHSTDTQYF.

The V gene is TRBV13, the J gene TRBJ1-4; no reliable D call. V was clipped by 0 bases and J by 6 bases, with 14 bases between them. CDR3 length: 16 residues. CDR1 and CDR2 (germline): PRHDT, FYEKMQ (reference sequence). Here the CDR3 reads CASSLGRGGKDEKLFF. The DNA for the CDR3 is TGTGCCAGCAGCTTAGGCCGAGGAGGGAAGGATGAAAAACTGTTTTTT.

A single count supports this clone. This chain links TRBV7-9 with TRBJ2-5; the D gene is possibly TRBD1 (6 bases). The CDR3 loop spans 13 amino acids. V was clipped by 4 bases and J by 3 bases, with 9 bases between them. Germline assignment: CDR1 SEHNR and CDR2 FQNEAQ (reference sequence). CDR3 sequence (DNA): TGTGCCAGCAGCTACCGGACAGAAGAGACCCAGTACTTC. Amino acid sequence: CASSYRTEETQYF.

CDR3 nucleotides: TGTGCCAGTAGTAGCCCCCCGGACGGAGACGGGACTAGCGGGAGCCCACCCTACAATGAGCAGTTCTTC. Its translation is CASSSPPDGDGTSGSPPYNEQFF. The chain is built from TRBV19 and TRBJ2-1; 14 nucleotides agree with TRBD2. Germline V gives CDR1 LNHDA, CDR2 SQIVND (reference sequence). Trimming removed 4 bases from V and 2 bases from J; junction bases left unmatched: 22. This CDR3 has 23 residues.

This sequence joins TRBV14 and TRBJ2-1; D is possibly TRBD2 (5 bases). This CDR3 has 16 amino acids. Trimming removed 4 bases from V and 5 bases from J, with 18 bases in between. CDR1 is SGHDN, CDR2 FVKESK, per germline. As DNA, the CDR3 is TGTGCCAGCAGCCCGCGACTAACCCCAAGCCACAATGAGCAGTTCTTC. This codes for CASSPRLTPSHNEQFF.

The chain recombines TRBV6-5 with TRBJ2-1, with 7 bases aligning to TRBD2. The germline CDR1 and CDR2 sequences are MNHEY and SVGAGI. With V trimmed by 1 base and J by 4 bases, 4 bases remained unmatched. The CDR3 covers 15 residues. CDR3 bases: TGTGCCAGCAGTTACTTGGGGGGAGGGTACAATGAGCAGTTCTTC. This encodes CASSYLGGGYNEQFF.

The chain links TRBV5-6 to TRBJ1-2; TRBD1 matches at 10 bases. CDR1 and CDR2 from the germline V gene are SGHDT and YYEEEE. V lost 3 bases and J lost 3; bases outside the gene matches: 8. The CDR3 is 16 residues long. CDR3 DNA sequence: TGTGCCAGCAGCTCCGGAGAGACAGGGGGCGACTATGGCTACACCTTC. It specifies CASSSGETGGDYGYTF.

The chain recombines TRBV2 with TRBJ2-2, with 8 nucleotides matching TRBD1. V gave up 3 bases and J gave up 7 bases; unmatched junction bases: 7. The CDR3 extends over 15 amino acids. Looked up from germline, CDR1 is SNHLY and CDR2 is FYNNEI. This CDR3 reads CASSERTGPFGELFF. CDR3 bases: TGTGCCAGCAGTGAGCGGACAGGGCCTTTCGGGGAGCTGTTTTTT.

The chain combines TRBV5-6 with TRBJ2-3; 8 nucleotides align to TRBD2. The germline V gene has CDR1 SGHDT and CDR2 YYEEEE. The V segment lost 5 bases and the J segment 6 bases; nucleotides outside the gene matches: 11. This CDR3 is built from 15 residues. CDR3 sequence reads: CASRNQRESGDTQYF. Here the CDR3 DNA reads TGTGCCAGCAGGAACCAGCGGGAGAGTGGGGATACGCAGTATTTT.

The V call is TRBV11-2, the J call TRBJ2-7; D is perhaps TRBD2 (6 bases). Germline V lookup: CDR1 SGHAT, CDR2 FQNNGV. Trimming took 1 base from V and 6 from J, leaving 22 bases between them. The CDR3 spans 17 residues. DNA of the CDR3: TGTGCCAGCAGCTTAGGGAGGGCTAGCTGGGGGTCGGCCGAGCAGTACTTC. Amino acid sequence: CASSLGRASWGSAEQYF.

The V and J genes are TRBV28 and TRBJ1-5; D is perhaps TRBD1 (5 bases). V was pared by 3 bases and J by 1 base, with 13 bases between. Germline CDR1 is MDHEN and CDR2 is SYDVKM. The CDR3 loop spans 16 amino acids. The CDR3 reads CASSLAPRTSNQPQHF. CDR3 nucleotide sequence: TGTGCCAGCAGTTTGGCCCCGCGGACAAGCAATCAGCCCCAGCATTTT. The variable domain in full, completed from reference TRBV28 and TRBJ1-5, reads DVKVTQSSRYLVKRTGEKVFLECVQDMDHENMFWYRQDPGLGLRLIYFSYDVKMKEKGDIPEGYSVSREKKERFSLILESASTNQTSMYLCASSLAPRTSNQPQHFGDGTRLSIL.

This rearrangement joins TRBV28 to TRBJ2-7; TRBD1 is a possible D gene (6 bases). Germline V gene data show CDR1 as MDHEN and CDR2 as SYDVKM. This CDR3 comprises 14 residues. V was shortened by 7 bases and J by 4 bases, with 17 bases between the two germline ends. The CDR3 protein is CASNSGTLAYEQYF. For the CDR3, the DNA is TGTGCCAGCAACTCCGGGACATTAGCTTACGAGCAGTACTTC.

CDR3: CASSLSLGSDTQYF. The CDR3 DNA reads as TGTGCCAGCAGTTTATCCCTAGGTTCAGATACGCAGTATTTT. The rearrangement links TRBV27 to TRBJ2-3; no definite D call. The V and J ends lost 0 bases and 4 bases respectively, with 8 bases between them. CDR3 size: 14 residues. Germline-derived CDR1 and CDR2 are MNHEY and SMNVEV (reference sequence).

Of note for this clone: Other DNA sequences of this sample code for an identical CDR3. The genes are TRBV7-9 and TRBJ1-3; 10 bases are shared with TRBD1. In germline, CDR1 is SEHNR, CDR2 FQNEAQ (reference sequence). V dropped 4 bases and J dropped 7; count of bases not matched to a gene: 4. This CDR3 region has 14 residues. The CDR3 here is CASSSRTGGNTIYF. CDR3 sequence (DNA): TGTGCCAGCAGCTCGCGGACAGGGGGGAACACCATATATTTT.

CDR3 region: CASSWLGEGVSYGYTF. Here the CDR3 DNA reads TGCGCCAGCAGCTGGCTCGGCGAGGGGGTGAGCTATGGCTACACCTTC. The gene calls are TRBV5-1 and TRBJ1-2; D might be TRBD1 (6 bases). The CDR3 extends over 16 amino acids. Germline lookup yields CDR1 SGHRS and CDR2 YFSETQ. V gave up 3 bases and J gave up 4 bases, with 19 bases separating them.

The J gene is TRBJ2-1, the V gene TRBV27; 8 nucleotides line up with TRBD2. The junction had 11 bases not matched to a gene; V was cut back by 5 bases and J by 5 bases. In germline, CDR1 is MNHEY, CDR2 SMNVEV (reference sequence). The length of the CDR3 is 16 residues. The CDR3 region has the DNA TGTGCCAGCAGTATGATAACTAGCGGACCCAACAATGAGCAGTTCTTC. This codes for CASSMITSGPNNEQFF.

V is TRBV7-2 and J is TRBJ2-7, with D perhaps TRBD2 (6 bases). The CDR3 is 15 residues long. The V and J ends lost 5 bases and 0 bases respectively, with 14 bases between them. Germline V CDR1 and CDR2: SGHTA, FQGNSA. DNA of the CDR3: TGTGCCAGCAGCATTAGCGGTTCTCACTCCTACGAGCAGTACTTC. Protein: CASSISGSHSYEQYF.

The J gene is TRBJ2-7, the V gene TRBV29-1; D perhaps matches TRBD1 (5 bases). The germline V and J ends were trimmed by 3 bases and 5 bases, with 14 bases remaining between them. Germline loops: CDR1 SQVTM, CDR2 ANQGSEA. The CDR3 has 13 residues. Here the CDR3 reads CSVDLGRGHEQYF. The DNA for the CDR3 is TGCAGCGTTGATTTAGGAAGGGGCCACGAGCAGTACTTC.

V gene TRBV5-1 combines with J gene TRBJ1-1; 7 bases agree with TRBD1. Germline V gene data show CDR1 as SGHRS and CDR2 as YFSETQ. The CDR3 runs 17 residues. With V trimmed by 4 bases and J by 3 bases, 15 bases remained unmatched. DNA for the CDR3: TGCGCCAGCAGCGGGCGACCGGAGGGGGCCTGGGACACTGAAGCTTTCTTT. Translated, it gives CASSGRPEGAWDTEAFF. Full variable domain (remainder filled in from reference TRBV5-1 and TRBJ1-1): KAGVTQTPRYLIKTRGQQVTLSCSPISGHRSVSWYQQTPGQGLQFLFEYFSETQRNKGNFPGRFSGRQFSNSRSEMNVSTLELGDSALYLCASSGRPEGAWDTEAFFGQGTRLTVV.

V is TRBV5-6 and J is TRBJ2-1, with a weak D call TRBD2 (5 bases). V shed 0 bases and J shed 2 bases, with 12 bases lying between them. The CDR3 is 16 amino acids. Germline-derived CDR1 and CDR2 are SGHDT and YYEEEE. Here the CDR3 DNA reads TGTGCCAGCAGCTTGGCCGGGGTTAGCCCCTACAATGAGCAGTTCTTC. It translates to CASSLAGVSPYNEQFF.

This chain uses TRBV20-1 with TRBJ2-5, with TRBD2 as a possible D gene (5 bases). This CDR3 comprises 11 residues. Deletions cut 6 bases from V and 1 base from J, with 6 bases between. Per the germline V gene, CDR1 is DFQATT and CDR2 is SNEGSKA (reference sequence). In DNA form, the CDR3 reads TGCAGTGCCGGACTCCAAGAGACCCAGTACTTC. This translates into CSAGLQETQYF.

This chain connects TRBV7-2 to TRBJ2-3; 7 bases are shared with TRBD2. Germline CDR1 reads SGHTA; CDR2 reads FQGNSA. CDR3 length: 16 amino acids. Trimming took 1 base from V and 1 from J; bases not matched to a gene: 5. The CDR3 is CASSLGGTTCTDTQYF. In DNA, the CDR3 is TGTGCCAGCAGCTTAGGTGGGACTACCTGCACAGATACGCAGTATTTT.

The chain has TRBV27 and TRBJ1-2, with 7 bases that match TRBD1. This CDR3 has 11 amino acids. Germline V lookup: CDR1 MNHEY, CDR2 SMNVEV (reference sequence). Trimming cost V 10 bases and J 10 bases; bases outside gene matches: 9. The CDR3 loop reads CATRQGGDYTF. In DNA form, the CDR3 reads TGTGCCACCCGACAGGGTGGTGACTACACCTTC.

This clone was seen a few times. The gene calls are TRBV11-2 and TRBJ2-1; TRBD2 matches at 10 bases. V shed 6 bases and J 3 bases; nucleotides not matched to a gene: 5. There are 15 residues in the CDR3. Germline-derived CDR1 and CDR2 are SGHAT and FQNNGV. As DNA, the CDR3 is TGTGCCAGCAGACGCCTAGCGGGAGACTACAATGAGCAGTTCTTC. Protein: CASRRLAGDYNEQFF.